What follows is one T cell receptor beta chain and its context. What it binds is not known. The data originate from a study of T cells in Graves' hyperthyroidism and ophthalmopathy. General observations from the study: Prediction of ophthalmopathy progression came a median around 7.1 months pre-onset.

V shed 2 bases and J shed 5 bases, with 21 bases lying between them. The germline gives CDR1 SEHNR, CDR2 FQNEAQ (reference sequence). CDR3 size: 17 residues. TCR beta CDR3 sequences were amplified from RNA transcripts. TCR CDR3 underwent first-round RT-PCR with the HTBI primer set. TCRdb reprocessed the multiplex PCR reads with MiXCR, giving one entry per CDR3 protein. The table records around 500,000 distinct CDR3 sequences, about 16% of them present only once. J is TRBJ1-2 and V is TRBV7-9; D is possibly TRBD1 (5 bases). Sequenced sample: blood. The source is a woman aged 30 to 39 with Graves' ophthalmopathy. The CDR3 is CASSLTAAGRVKYGYTF. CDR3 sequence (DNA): TGTGCCAGCAGCTTAACAGCCGCGGGCAGGGTAAAATATGGCTACACCTTC.